The clone carrying this TCR beta chain was seen a few times. The sample originates from a study of blood T cell repertoires in COVID-19. The table came from immunoSEQ multiplex PCR; TCRdb's copy has only in-frame clones and leaves some out. The sample records approximately 99,000 clones, around 64% being singletons. The germline V gene encodes CDR1 SGHTA and CDR2 FQGNSA. This CDR3 comprises 13 residues. V was trimmed by 0 bases and J by 6 bases, leaving 9 bases between them. Sequenced material: peripheral blood. This TCR came from a woman in her thirties or forties with acute or convalescent COVID-19. The V call is TRBV7-2, the J call TRBJ2-7, with D perhaps matching TRBD2 (7 bases). The CDR3 DNA follows: TGTGCCAGCAGCTTAGCGAGGGGGGGCGAGCAGTACTTC. This sequence encodes CASSLARGGEQYF.